This is a list of T cell receptor beta chains from one sample in a study of T cells in Graves' hyperthyroidism and ophthalmopathy. MiXCR, applied by TCRdb to the multiplex PCR reads, yields one record per CDR3 protein. The sample carries approximately 530,000 distinct CDR3 sequences, over 15% recorded once. Input material: blood. The receptors stem from a woman aged 18-29 years with Graves' hyperthyroidism. The CDR3 runs from the conserved cysteine through the conserved F or W. Fields, in order: J gene, D gene, clone size, V gene, CDR3 DNA, CDR3 protein. A D gene is named only where the DNA matches it firmly. The size of a clone is reported for some rows only, either as once, few or many, or as a class for expanded clones.

j_call: TRBJ1-1; d_call: TRBD1; clone_size: many; v_call: TRBV5-8; cdr3_nt: TGTGCCAGCAGCTGGGACAGGGGGAACACTGAAGCTTTCTTT; cdr3_aa: CASSWDRGNTEAFF
j_call: TRBJ2-1; d_call: .; clone_size: once; v_call: TRBV19; cdr3_nt: TGTGCCAGTAGTCGCGACATATCACTTTACAATGAGCAGTTCTTC; cdr3_aa: CASSRDISLYNEQFF
j_call: TRBJ2-5; d_call: .; clone_size: .; v_call: TRBV4-1; cdr3_nt: TGCGCCAGCAGCCAAGTGGGGGTCCGGGAGACCCAGTACTTC; cdr3_aa: CASSQVGVRETQYF
j_call: TRBJ1-1; d_call: .; clone_size: few; v_call: TRBV20-1; cdr3_nt: TGCAGTGCCGATCGGGTGAAGCGTTACACTGAAGCTTTCTTT; cdr3_aa: CSADRVKRYTEAFF
j_call: TRBJ2-7; d_call: TRBD2; clone_size: .; v_call: TRBV9; cdr3_nt: TGTGCCAGCAGCGTAGAGGTTGGGCGGGAGGAAACCTACGAGCAGTACTTC; cdr3_aa: CASSVEVGREETYEQYF
j_call: TRBJ2-7; d_call: .; clone_size: .; v_call: TRBV19; cdr3_nt: TGTGCCAGTAGTATCGGTCGACAGCTCTCCTACGAGCAGTACTTC; cdr3_aa: CASSIGRQLSYEQYF
j_call: TRBJ2-7; d_call: TRBD1; clone_size: many; v_call: TRBV6-6; cdr3_nt: TGTGCCAGCAGTTACTTCTCCGGGGACAGTTCGACCTACGAGCAGTACTTC; cdr3_aa: CASSYFSGDSSTYEQYF
j_call: TRBJ2-2; d_call: .; clone_size: many; v_call: TRBV11-2; cdr3_nt: TGTGCCAGCAGCTTTACCGGGCAGAACACCGGGGAGCTGTTTTTT; cdr3_aa: CASSFTGQNTGELFF
j_call: TRBJ2-2; d_call: .; clone_size: few; v_call: TRBV20-1; cdr3_nt: TGCAGTGCTAGGACCCCGAACACCGGGGAGCTGTTTTTT; cdr3_aa: CSARTPNTGELFF
j_call: TRBJ1-2; d_call: .; clone_size: few; v_call: TRBV6-1; cdr3_nt: TGTGCCAGCGGGGACAAGATCTATGGCTACACCTTC; cdr3_aa: CASGDKIYGYTF
j_call: TRBJ2-5; d_call: .; clone_size: .; v_call: TRBV7-2; cdr3_nt: TGTGCCAGCAGCGTACGCAGGGGTGGAGAGACCCAGTACTTC; cdr3_aa: CASSVRRGGETQYF
j_call: TRBJ1-1; d_call: TRBD1; clone_size: .; v_call: TRBV27; cdr3_nt: TGTGCCAGCAGTTTTCGGGGCAGGGGGCCCATGAACACTGAAGCTTTCTTT; cdr3_aa: CASSFRGRGPMNTEAFF
j_call: TRBJ2-7; d_call: .; clone_size: .; v_call: TRBV6-1; cdr3_nt: TGTGCCAGCAGGCCGGGACTCTTTTTTGACGGGGACGAGCAGTACTTC; cdr3_aa: CASRPGLFFDGDEQYF
j_call: TRBJ2-2; d_call: TRBD1; clone_size: many; v_call: TRBV24-1; cdr3_nt: TGTGCCACCAGTGAAACCATTCCGGGGACAGGGGGAGGCGACACCGGGGAGCTGTTTTTT; cdr3_aa: CATSETIPGTGGGDTGELFF
j_call: TRBJ2-2; d_call: .; clone_size: few; v_call: TRBV20-1; cdr3_nt: TGCAGTGCTAGCGGGGTCCGGGCCGGGGAGCTGTTTTTT; cdr3_aa: CSASGVRAGELFF
j_call: TRBJ2-2; d_call: .; clone_size: .; v_call: TRBV29-1; cdr3_nt: TGCAGCGTTACCCCCGGGGTTACCACCGGGGAGCTGTTTTTT; cdr3_aa: CSVTPGVTTGELFF
j_call: TRBJ1-5; d_call: .; clone_size: many; v_call: TRBV15; cdr3_nt: TGTGCCACCAGCAGAGTTTCAGGAGATTATAGCAATCAGCCCCAGCATTTT; cdr3_aa: CATSRVSGDYSNQPQHF
j_call: TRBJ2-7; d_call: .; clone_size: .; v_call: TRBV6-1; cdr3_nt: TGTGCCAGCAGTCCCGGAGGGAGCCGGCAGTACTTC; cdr3_aa: CASSPGGSRQYF
j_call: TRBJ2-1; d_call: .; clone_size: .; v_call: TRBV20-1; cdr3_nt: TGCAGTGCTAGAGATAGGGACCGTCGCCACAATGAGCAGTTCTTC; cdr3_aa: CSARDRDRRHNEQFF
j_call: TRBJ2-3; d_call: .; clone_size: many; v_call: TRBV18; cdr3_nt: TGTGCCAGCTCACAAAGTAGTCAGGCAGATACGCAGTATTTT; cdr3_aa: CASSQSSQADTQYF
j_call: TRBJ2-3; d_call: TRBD2; clone_size: many; v_call: TRBV27; cdr3_nt: TGTGCCAGCAGTTTGGGCGGGAGGGCCTCAGATACGCAGTATTTT; cdr3_aa: CASSLGGRASDTQYF
j_call: TRBJ2-3; d_call: .; clone_size: .; v_call: TRBV7-3; cdr3_nt: TGTGCCAGCAGCTTCATGGACGACACAGATACGCAGTATTTT; cdr3_aa: CASSFMDDTDTQYF
j_call: TRBJ1-4; d_call: TRBD1; clone_size: few; v_call: TRBV3-1; cdr3_nt: TGCGCCAGCAGCCCAGGGACAGGGGAAGATGCAACTAATGAAAAACTGTTTTTT; cdr3_aa: CASSPGTGEDATNEKLFF
j_call: TRBJ1-3; d_call: TRBD1; clone_size: .; v_call: TRBV20-1; cdr3_nt: TGCAGTGCTAGCCGGGACAGGACCTCTGGAAACACCATATATTTT; cdr3_aa: CSASRDRTSGNTIYF
j_call: TRBJ1-1; d_call: .; clone_size: .; v_call: TRBV30; cdr3_nt: TGTGCCTGGTCGCGAGACACTGAAGCTTTCTTT; cdr3_aa: CAWSRDTEAFF
j_call: TRBJ1-1; d_call: .; clone_size: few; v_call: TRBV11-2; cdr3_nt: TGTGCCGGCAGCAGAGGGGGTTCGGGCACTGAAGCTTTCTTT; cdr3_aa: CAGSRGGSGTEAFF
j_call: TRBJ2-2; d_call: .; clone_size: .; v_call: TRBV20-1; cdr3_nt: TGCAGTGCTAGAGATCAGGGTTCCCCTGACACCGGGGAGCTGTTTTTT; cdr3_aa: CSARDQGSPDTGELFF
j_call: TRBJ1-2; d_call: .; clone_size: many; v_call: TRBV27; cdr3_nt: TGTGCCAGCAGTAAAGGACCTATACCTTCTGGCTATGGCTACACCTTC; cdr3_aa: CASSKGPIPSGYGYTF
j_call: TRBJ1-1; d_call: .; clone_size: many; v_call: TRBV12-3/TRBV12-4; cdr3_nt: TGTGCCAGCAGTTTACAGTATGGAGCTTTCTTT; cdr3_aa: CASSLQYGAFF
j_call: TRBJ1-5; d_call: TRBD1; clone_size: .; v_call: TRBV19; cdr3_nt: TGTGCCAGTAGGCGGGACAGGATTCATCAGCCCCAGCATTTT; cdr3_aa: CASRRDRIHQPQHF
j_call: TRBJ2-1; d_call: TRBD2; clone_size: .; v_call: TRBV6-1; cdr3_nt: TGTGCCAGCAGTCCCGGGACTATCTACAATGAGCAGTTCTTC; cdr3_aa: CASSPGTIYNEQFF
j_call: TRBJ2-7; d_call: .; clone_size: many; v_call: TRBV20-1; cdr3_nt: TGCAGTGCCAGACCTTTCGGGTACTACTACGAGCAGTACTTC; cdr3_aa: CSARPFGYYYEQYF